There are many counts of the clone carrying this TCR beta chain. Its antigen is not identified. This specimen belongs to a study of T cell repertoires in cytomegalovirus infection. Overall study: Carrying CMV and the relevant HLA type showed in public TCR beta signatures. Points from the study as a whole: Of the TCR beta families, the public ones yielded a cumulative frequency that identified carriers of CMV plus the relevant HLA. Clonotype analysis showed dominance of the ex vivo response by HLA-C-restricted CMV-specific TCR beta clonotypes.

The germline gives CDR1 SQVTM, CDR2 ANQGSEA. V lost 0 bases to trimming and J lost 0 bases, with 17 bases between them. The CDR3 runs to 17 residues. TCRdb redid the calling of the reads with MiXCR, one entry per CDR3 protein. Among roughly 640,000 distinct CDR3 sequences listed, approximately 25% were seen once. Sequenced material: CD8+ T cells from PBMCs. V is TRBV29-1 and J is TRBJ1-1, with D perhaps matching TRBD1 (5 bases). This TCR was recovered from a human donor in good health (CMV status not recorded). Some clones in this sample may be carry-over from other donors' samples. In DNA form, the CDR3 reads TGCAGCGTTGAAGATAGCCACGGGGCTGGAGTGAACACTGAAGCTTTCTTT. Amino acid sequence: CSVEDSHGAGVNTEAFF.